One sample yielded the 30 T cell receptor beta chains listed below, sequenced in a study of blood T cell repertoires in COVID-19 (dated by TCRdb to 2019 to 2021). The library was produced with the immunoSEQ multiplex PCR assay. TCRdb obtained this table from immuneACCESS and retained in-frame rearrangements with V and J assigned. These tables miss some clones; where compared with another copy, unresolved V genes account for less than half of the shortfall, and the remainder is unexplained. Counted in this sample were around 68,000 clones; approximately 89% of them appeared once. The ten most abundant clones make up about 2.1% of the sample. Sequenced input: peripheral blood. The receptors stem from a human donor in a cohort sampled during active COVID-19.

J is TRBJ1-5 and V is TRBV30; the D gene is possibly TRBD1 (6 bases). With 1 base removed from V and 3 bases from J, the gap between germline ends came to 7 bases. This CDR3 has 13 residues. Germline values: CDR1 GTSNPN, CDR2 SVGIG (reference sequence). CDR3 amino acids: CAWSGQDNQPQHF. Written as DNA, the CDR3 is TGTGCCTGGAGTGGACAGGACAATCAGCCCCAGCATTTT.

The chain links TRBV4-1 to TRBJ2-2; D not certain. Germline V CDR1 and CDR2: MGHRA, YSYEKL. The V and J ends lost 0 bases and 2 bases respectively, with 7 bases between them. This CDR3 is 15 amino acids long. The CDR3 nucleotides read TGCGCCAGCAGCCAAGAAAGAACAAACACCGGGGAGCTGTTTTTT. Amino acid sequence: CASSQERTNTGELFF.

The chain joins TRBV2 to TRBJ2-7, with 8 bases identical to TRBD1. CDR3 size: 12 residues. The germline CDR1 and CDR2 sequences are SNHLY and FYNNEI. J lost 4 bases, V lost 6 bases, and 2 bases had no gene match. For the CDR3, the DNA is TGTGCCAGCAGAAGACAGGGGTACGAGCAGTACTTC. Its protein product is CASRRQGYEQYF.

The V gene is TRBV11-2, the J gene TRBJ2-3; D not resolved. V lost 5 bases and J 2 bases, leaving 2 bases between the germline ends. CDR3 length equals 11 residues. From germline, CDR1 is SGHAT and CDR2 FQNNGV. CDR3 coding DNA: TGTGCCAGCAGCCACACAGATACGCAGTATTTT. Translating it yields CASSHTDTQYF.

The chain recombines TRBV19 with TRBJ1-6, with 10 nucleotides matching TRBD1. The trim removed 3 bases at V and 10 bases at J, leaving 9 bases unmatched. Germline CDR1 reads LNHDA; CDR2 reads SQIVND (reference sequence). The CDR3 extends over 16 amino acids. As DNA, the CDR3 is TGTGCCAGTAGTATGAGTTTGACAGGGGGCAGATCACCCCTCCACTTT. As protein: CASSMSLTGGRSPLHF.

The genes are TRBV28 and TRBJ2-3, with a tentative D call TRBD2 (6 bases). This CDR3 spans 15 amino acids. Trimming stripped 9 bases from V and 3 bases from J, with 19 bases between. The V gene's germline CDR1 is MDHEN and CDR2 SYDVKM. CDR3 region: CASYSPEGPTDTQYF. The CDR3 DNA follows: TGTGCCAGTTATTCGCCGGAGGGACCAACAGATACGCAGTATTTT. Based on the CDR3 plus reference TRBV28 and TRBJ2-3, the full variable domain is DVKVTQSSRYLVKRTGEKVFLECVQDMDHENMFWYRQDPGLGLRLIYFSYDVKMKEKGDIPEGYSVSREKKERFSLILESASTNQTSMYLCASYSPEGPTDTQYFGPGTRLTVL.

There are many counts of this clone. The V call is TRBV7-9, the J call TRBJ2-2; 8 bases are shared with TRBD2. The V gene end was trimmed by 10 bases and the J gene end by 7 bases; junction bases not matched to a gene: 17. Germline assignment: CDR1 SEHNR and CDR2 FQNEAQ (reference sequence). The CDR3 has 16 amino acids. The CDR3 DNA is TGTGCCACCCCTCCCCCGCGGGGGGCGCGGGGCGGGGAGCTGTTTTTT. Residues: CATPPPRGARGGELFF.

The CDR3: CASSVAEETQYF. CDR3 in DNA: TGTGCCAGCAGCGTAGCGGAAGAGACCCAGTACTTC. The chain joins TRBV9 to TRBJ2-5, with D hard to call. The CDR3 has 12 residues. The V gene lost 0 bases and the J gene lost 3 bases, with 3 bases spanning the gap. Germline-derived CDR1 and CDR2 are SGDLS and YYNGEE.

This clone was seen a single time. This sequence joins TRBV5-8 and TRBJ2-5; 11 bases align to TRBD1. This CDR3 contains 17 residues. After removal of 0 bases from V and 6 bases from J, the junction contained 10 bases not matched to a gene. In germline, CDR1 is SGHTS, CDR2 YDEGEE. The CDR3 nucleotides read TGTGCCAGCAGCTTGGGGACAGGGGGCGATGTTATACAGACCCAGTACTTC. As protein: CASSLGTGGDVIQTQYF. The variable domain in full, completed from reference TRBV5-8 and TRBJ2-5, reads EAGVTQSPTHLIKTRGQQATLRCSPISGHTSVYWYQQALGLGLQFLLWYDEGEERNRGNFPPRFSGRQFPNYSSELNVNALELEDSALYLCASSLGTGGDVIQTQYFGPGTRLLVL.

This clone has only one observation. The genes are TRBV4-1 and TRBJ2-5, with 7 bases fitting TRBD1. Germline V gene sequence: CDR1 MGHRA, CDR2 YSYEKL. The CDR3 sequence is 15 residues long. The V and J ends lost 5 bases and 4 bases, in that order; junction bases with no gene match: 10. Here the CDR3 reads CASSDSGQRLETQYF. CDR3 in DNA: TGCGCCAGCAGCGACTCGGGACAGCGGCTAGAGACCCAGTACTTC.

The rearrangement uses TRBV29-1 and TRBJ2-7, with D perhaps TRBD1 (6 bases). The germline gives CDR1 SQVTM, CDR2 ANQGSEA. The ends were cut back, 4 bases at V and 10 bases at J, with 14 bases in the middle. This CDR3 comprises 11 residues. The CDR3 reads CSVGLTGKQYF. The CDR3 nucleotides read TGCAGCGTTGGATTAACAGGGAAACAGTACTTC.

The chain links TRBV7-2 to TRBJ2-2, with D possibly TRBD1 on 5 matching bases. This CDR3 region has 13 residues. The V end was cut by 4 bases, the J end by 11 bases, with 14 bases between. Germline CDR1 reads SGHTA; CDR2 reads FQGNSA. The DNA for the CDR3 is TGTGCCAGCAGCTACCAGCAGGGCGGAGAGCTGTTTTTT. This sequence encodes CASSYQQGGELFF. Using reference TRBV7-2 and TRBJ2-2 for the parts outside the CDR3, the full variable domain is GAGVSQSPSNKVTEKGKDVELRCDPISGHTALYWYRQSLGQGLEFLIYFQGNSAPDKSGLPSDRFSAERTGGSVSTLTIQRTQQEDSAVYLCASSYQQGGELFFGEGSRLTVL.

The V call is TRBV29-1, the J call TRBJ1-1; 10 bases map to TRBD1. This CDR3 comprises 15 residues. Trimming took 4 bases from V and 0 from J; bases not matched to a gene: 5. In germline, CDR1 is SQVTM, CDR2 ANQGSEA. CDR3 sequence: CSVGDRGRMNTEAFF. The CDR3 DNA reads TGCAGCGTTGGGGACAGGGGAAGGATGAACACTGAAGCTTTCTTT.

This rearrangement joins TRBV4-2 to TRBJ2-5; 10 bases fit TRBD1. Germline assignment: CDR1 LGHNA and CDR2 YNFKEQ. CDR3 length: 15 residues. The V gene end was trimmed by 3 bases and the J gene end by 5 bases; junction bases not matched to a gene: 6. CDR3 in amino acids: CASSHHGTGDETQYF. CDR3 bases: TGTGCCAGCAGCCATCACGGGACAGGGGATGAGACCCAGTACTTC.

The chain links TRBV6-5 to TRBJ1-1, with D possibly matching TRBD1 (6 bases). V was clipped by 6 bases and J by 1 base, with 9 bases between them. The CDR3 covers 13 residues. Germline CDR1 and CDR2: MNHEY and SVGAGI. CDR3 sequence: CASRLTGNTEAFF. CDR3 coding DNA: TGTGCCAGCAGGCTGACAGGGAACACTGAAGCTTTCTTT.

The chain combines TRBV6-5 with TRBJ1-5; 7 positions agree with TRBD1. This CDR3 is 13 amino acids long. V lost 9 bases and J lost 3; bases outside the gene matches: 5. Looked up from germline, CDR1 is MNHEY and CDR2 is SVGAGI. CDR3 coding DNA: TGTGCCAGTTCAGGGGGATACAATCAGCCCCAGCATTTT. This codes for CASSGGYNQPQHF.

V gene TRBV19 combines with J gene TRBJ1-2; D uncertain. Germline V gives CDR1 LNHDA, CDR2 SQIVND (reference sequence). The ends were cut back, 3 bases at V and 7 bases at J, with 12 bases in the middle. The CDR3 spans 13 residues. CDR3 in DNA: TGTGCCAGTAGTATTTCCTTCCGGAGTGGCTACACCTTC. Its protein product is CASSISFRSGYTF.

The DNA for the CDR3 is TGTGCCAGCAGTGAATTAGCCTCTGGGGCCAACGTCCTGACTTTC. Translation: CASSELASGANVLTF. The chain employs TRBV25-1 and TRBJ2-6; D is ambiguous. The germline CDR1 and CDR2 sequences are MGHDK and SYGVNS. Trimming cost V 1 base and J 0 bases, with 4 bases left between them. The CDR3 totals 15 residues.

V usage is TRBV4-3 and J usage is TRBJ1-1; 8 nucleotides line up with TRBD1. This CDR3 contains 18 residues. V lost 0 bases to trimming and J lost 2 bases; unmatched junction nucleotides: 11. Germline lookup yields CDR1 LGHNA and CDR2 YSLEER. The CDR3 spells CASSQDPGGGFGNTEAFF. Written as DNA, the CDR3 is TGCGCCAGCAGCCAAGACCCAGGGGGCGGTTTCGGCAACACTGAAGCTTTCTTT.

The chain carries TRBV30 and TRBJ1-6; maybe TRBD1 (6 bases). The V end lost 0 bases, the J end lost 6 bases, and 18 bases lay between the germline ends. This CDR3 has 17 amino acids. CDR1 and CDR2 from the germline V gene are GTSNPN and SVGIG (reference sequence). As DNA, the CDR3 is TGTGCCTGGAGTGTACAGGGCGGTGTAAGTGGTAATTCACCCCTCCACTTT. Translation gives CAWSVQGGVSGNSPLHF.

This clone has just one count. V is TRBV5-1 and J is TRBJ2-3; D is undetermined. The CDR3 is 14 amino acids. Germline CDR1 is SGHRS and CDR2 is YFSETQ. The ends were cut back, 7 bases at V and 0 bases at J, with 12 bases in the middle. The CDR3 region is CASASGLSTDTQYF. DNA for the CDR3: TGCGCCAGCGCGTCCGGTCTAAGCACAGATACGCAGTATTTT.

The chain couples TRBV11-2 to TRBJ2-3; D may be TRBD1 (5 bases). V was cut by 5 bases and J by 0 bases, with 12 bases left in between. Looked up from germline, CDR1 is SGHAT and CDR2 is FQNNGV. The CDR3 spans 15 residues. This CDR3 reads CASSPTAISTDTQYF. In DNA, the CDR3 is TGTGCCAGCAGCCCGACAGCGATTAGCACAGATACGCAGTATTTT.

J is TRBJ1-4 and V is TRBV4-1; D remains ambiguous. Trimming shortened V by 4 bases and J by 8 bases, and 8 bases separated the two germline ends. Germline lookup yields CDR1 MGHRA and CDR2 YSYEKL. The length of the CDR3 is 12 residues. The CDR3 region is CASSRPMEKLFF. The DNA for the CDR3 is TGCGCCAGCAGCCGGCCGATGGAAAAACTGTTTTTT.

This clone occurred a few times. The chain carries TRBV27 and TRBJ2-1; D perhaps matches TRBD2 (5 bases). The V gene lost 7 bases and the J gene lost 8 bases, with 21 bases spanning the gap. Germline-derived CDR1 and CDR2 are MNHEY and SMNVEV (reference sequence). The CDR3 runs 15 residues. The CDR3 protein is CASKRVAEGMHEQFF. In nucleotides, the CDR3 is TGTGCCAGCAAGAGGGTGGCAGAGGGTATGCATGAGCAGTTCTTC.

This clone has just one count. The genes are TRBV4-1 and TRBJ1-4, with 9 positions matching TRBD1. Germline assignment: CDR1 MGHRA and CDR2 YSYEKL. This CDR3 contains 16 residues. With V trimmed by 7 bases and J by 0 bases, 6 bases remained unmatched. CDR3 coding DNA: TGCGCCAGCACCCCGGGACAGGGACCAACTAATGAAAAACTGTTTTTT. It encodes CASTPGQGPTNEKLFF.

The rearrangement joins TRBV11-1 to TRBJ2-3; 8 positions agree with TRBD2. CDR3 length: 15 amino acids. The germline gives CDR1 SGHAT, CDR2 FQDESV (reference sequence). V lost 4 bases and J lost 3; bases outside the gene matches: 6. CDR3 region: CASSSGTRGTDTQYF. The CDR3 region has the DNA TGTGCCAGCAGCTCCGGGACTAGAGGAACAGATACGCAGTATTTT.

The V call is TRBV2, the J call TRBJ1-6; D is unclear. This CDR3 comprises 13 residues. The germline V gene has CDR1 SNHLY and CDR2 FYNNEI. The germline V and J ends were trimmed by 4 bases and 7 bases, with 8 bases remaining between them. The CDR3 region is CASSVTENSPLHF. The CDR3 DNA reads TGTGCCAGCAGTGTAACCGAGAATTCACCCCTCCACTTT.

The chain recombines TRBV13 with TRBJ2-6, with D possibly matching TRBD2 (5 bases). The CDR3 has 18 amino acids. In germline, CDR1 is PRHDT, CDR2 FYEKMQ (reference sequence). Deletions cut 3 bases from V and 0 bases from J, with 15 bases between. The CDR3 DNA reads as TGTGCCAGCAGCTTTTTAGGACTGACGAGCTCTGGGGCCAACGTCCTGACTTTC. Translated, it gives CASSFLGLTSSGANVLTF.

The chain links TRBV30 to TRBJ1-5; D unresolved. V gave up 0 bases and J gave up 2 bases, with 8 bases separating them. There are 14 residues in the CDR3. Germline CDR1 GTSNPN, CDR2 SVGIG (reference sequence). The CDR3 DNA sequence: TGTGCCTGGAGTGTACAAGGAGGCAATCAGCCCCAGCATTTT. It codes for CAWSVQGGNQPQHF.

The CDR3 DNA sequence: TGTGCCAGCAGCCCTCGACAGGGGGCGAACTATGGCTACACCTTC. Translating it yields CASSPRQGANYGYTF. The chain employs TRBV7-8 and TRBJ1-2; 10 bases line up with TRBD1. CDR3 length equals 15 residues. Losses at the gene ends were 5 bases for V and 2 bases for J; bases not matched to a gene: 5. Per germline, CDR1 SGHVS and CDR2 FQNEAQ.